This T cell receptor (beta chain) was recorded in a study of blood T cell repertoires in COVID-19. As for the study in general: COVID-19 samples from acute and convalescent phases originated in the United States, Italy and Spain. Sample material is recorded as cDNA or gDNA derived from T cells, B-cell-depleted T cells, or PBMCs.

In the authors' methods: By means of reference gene primer amplification, nucleated cell counts were estimated. Repertoires were generated with immunoSEQ multiplex PCR, while TCRdb's copy carries only in-frame clones and drops some. V and J calls and clone size come straight from that table; D and trimming were deduced from the DNA. The repertoire consists of about 200,000 clones, with less than 85% occurring once and the leading ten covering 4.5% to 7%. CDR1 is GTSNPN, CDR2 SVGIG, per germline (reference sequence). Trimming at V came to 1 base and at J to 4 bases, leaving 4 bases not matched to a gene. This CDR3 has 15 amino acids.

The TCR originated in a woman between 70 and 85 years old with acute or convalescent COVID-19. The chain links TRBV30 to TRBJ2-1; TRBD2 aligns across 10 bases. Sequencing was done on a sample of peripheral blood. In DNA, the CDR3 is TGTGCCTGGAGTGAGACTAGCGGGCAATACAATGAGCAGTTCTTC. Protein sequence: CAWSETSGQYNEQFF.